The 4 T cell receptor beta chains given below trace back to one sample, sequenced in a study of T cells after yellow fever vaccination. TCRdb processed the 5' RACE reads anew with MiXCR; each CDR3 protein has one entry. The sample holds around 550,000 distinct CDR3 sequences; 15% to 20% are singletons and the top ten take over 11%. The sample consisted of PBMCs, taken 15 days after the yellow fever booster vaccination. These receptors all stem from a young man who received the YFV17D yellow fever vaccine.

This clonotype was detected a few times. V usage is TRBV6-2 or TRBV6-3 and J usage is TRBJ1-5, with TRBD1 matching 9 bases. Losses at the gene ends were 7 bases for V and 4 bases for J; bases not matched to a gene: 2. The length of the CDR3 is 13 residues. The germline V gene has CDR1 MNHEY and CDR2 SVGEGT. This chain's CDR3 is CASKTGGNQPQHF. CDR3 DNA: TGTGCCAGCAAGACAGGGGGGAATCAGCCCCAGCATTTT.

This clonotype was seen a few times. This rearrangement joins TRBV5-1 to TRBJ1-2, with D uncertain. In germline, CDR1 is SGHRS, CDR2 YFSETQ. CDR3 length: 12 residues. V gave up 0 bases and J gave up 7 bases, with 7 bases separating them. CDR3 amino acids: CASSLESGGYTF. In DNA, the CDR3 is TGCGCCAGCAGCTTGGAATCTGGTGGCTACACCTTC.

This clonotype was seen more than once but under ten times. The chain employs TRBV6-1 and TRBJ2-5; 11 bases align to TRBD2. The CDR3 contains 14 residues. Germline V CDR1 and CDR2: MNHNS, SASEGT. V lost 8 bases, J lost 5 bases, and 7 bases stayed unmatched. The CDR3 sequence: CASLAGGEMETQYF. CDR3 sequence (DNA): TGTGCCAGCCTAGCGGGAGGCGAAATGGAGACCCAGTACTTC.

The rearrangement joins TRBV4-3 to TRBJ2-4, with unresolved D. V was shortened by 1 base and J by 0 bases, with 10 bases between the two germline ends. The CDR3 is made up of 16 amino acids. Germline V gene data show CDR1 as LGHNA and CDR2 as YSLEER. The CDR3 reads CASSQGQNLAKNIQYF. The CDR3 DNA reads as TGCGCCAGCAGCCAAGGGCAAAACCTAGCCAAAAACATTCAGTACTTC.